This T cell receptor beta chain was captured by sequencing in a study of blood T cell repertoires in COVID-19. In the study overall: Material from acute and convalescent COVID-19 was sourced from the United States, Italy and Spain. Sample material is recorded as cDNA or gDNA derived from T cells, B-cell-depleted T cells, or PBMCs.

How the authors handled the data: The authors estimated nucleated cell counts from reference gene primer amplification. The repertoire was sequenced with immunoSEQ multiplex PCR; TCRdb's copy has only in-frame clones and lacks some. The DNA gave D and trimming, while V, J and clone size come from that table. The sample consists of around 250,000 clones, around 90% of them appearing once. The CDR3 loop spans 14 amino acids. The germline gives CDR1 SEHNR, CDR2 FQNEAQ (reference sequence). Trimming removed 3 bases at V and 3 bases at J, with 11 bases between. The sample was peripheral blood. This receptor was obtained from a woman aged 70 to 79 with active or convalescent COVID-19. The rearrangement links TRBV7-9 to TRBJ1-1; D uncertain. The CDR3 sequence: CASSFHVRYTEAFF. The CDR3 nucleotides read TGTGCCAGCAGCTTCCACGTGAGATACACTGAAGCTTTCTTT.